The T cell receptor (beta chain) described here comes from a study of T cells in localized non-small cell lung cancer. Study findings and constraints: Longer overall survival was linked to higher blood T cell density. Compared with tumor, uninvolved adjacent lung displayed greater T cell clonality, ranking highest overall. Tumor samples were not multi-region, leaving intratumor heterogeneity unexcluded. Median around 60 top-100 tumor clones were shared with paired adjacent lung.

As for this clone: The antigen is unknown.

Germline V gene data show CDR1 as SGHNT and CDR2 as YENEEA. Germline trimming cut 3 bases from V and 2 bases from J; bases unmatched to any gene: 10. The CDR3 contains 16 residues. Profiled with immunoSEQ multiplex PCR; TCRdb holds only in-frame clones, not every one. The sample yields 50,000 to 70,000 clones, roughly 76% seen once. This sequence was found in a man aged 40 to 69 with stage II lung adenocarcinoma. The chain recombines TRBV11-3 with TRBJ2-7, with 7 nucleotides matching TRBD2. The sequencing here drew on PBMCs, taken before any cancer treatment. The CDR3 DNA reads TGTGCCAGCAGCTTTTACAAAGGAGGGACTACCTACGAGCAGTACTTC. Residues: CASSFYKGGTTYEQYF.